One and the same sample provided the 32 T cell receptor beta chains below, sequenced in a study of T cell repertoires in cytomegalovirus infection. In TCRdb, the reads were re-called with MiXCR into one record per CDR3 protein. The sample carries fewer than 200,000 distinct CDR3 sequences, roughly 19% recorded once. Specimen: PBMCs. Receptors were obtained from a human donor in good health (CMV status not recorded). Some clones in this sample may be carry-over from other donors' samples.

This clonotype occurred many times. The gene calls are TRBV6-1 and TRBJ2-5; D gene uncertain. V lost 5 bases, J lost 2 bases, and 15 bases lay in between. Germline CDR1 reads MNHNS; CDR2 reads SASEGT. CDR3 length: 15 residues. The CDR3 bases are TGTGCCAGCAGTTGGGGATTGGGCAGACAAGAGACCCAGTACTTC. Translated: CASSWGLGRQETQYF.

The chain couples TRBV27 to TRBJ2-7; tentatively, D is TRBD1 or TRBD2 (5 bases each). The CDR3 has 16 residues. V was pared by 7 bases and J by 2 bases, with 21 bases between. The germline CDR1 and CDR2 sequences are MNHEY and SMNVEV (reference sequence). The CDR3: CASNLPSGTEAYEQYF. CDR3 coding DNA: TGTGCCAGCAATCTCCCCTCCGGGACGGAAGCCTACGAGCAGTACTTC.

The chain couples TRBV7-2 to TRBJ2-7, with D unclear. V was cut by 4 bases and J by 3 bases, with 16 bases left in between. CDR3 size: 15 residues. Germline CDR1 reads SGHTA; CDR2 reads FQGNSA. CDR3 bases: TGTGCCAGCAGCTCCCGCCAAGGAAAGGGCTACGAGCAGTACTTC. It specifies CASSSRQGKGYEQYF.

V usage is TRBV6-6 and J usage is TRBJ1-2; 8 bases are a match to TRBD1. CDR1 and CDR2 from the germline V gene are MNHNY and SVGAGI (reference sequence). Germline trimming cut 6 bases from V and 8 bases from J; bases unmatched to any gene: 8. CDR3 length: 13 residues. CDR3 sequence reads: CASSPGQGLGYTF. The CDR3 coding sequence is TGTGCCAGCAGCCCCGGACAGGGTCTGGGCTACACCTTC.

This clonotype was detected a few times. The chain employs TRBV10-3 and TRBJ2-3, with 9 nucleotides matching TRBD2. V dropped 8 bases and J dropped 1; count of bases not matched to a gene: 4. CDR3 length: 14 amino acids. Germline loops: CDR1 ENHRY, CDR2 SYGVKD. The DNA of the CDR3 is TGTGCCATCTCCTCTAGCGGGGGCACAGATACGCAGTATTTT. Protein: CAISSSGGTDTQYF.

The genes are TRBV5-4 and TRBJ2-5, with 8 nucleotides matching TRBD2. Germline V CDR1 and CDR2: SGHNT, YYREEE (reference sequence). V lost 4 bases to trimming and J lost 7 bases; unmatched junction nucleotides: 12. The CDR3 is made up of 15 amino acids. The CDR3 nucleotides are TGTGCCAGCAGCCAGACGGGACTAGGCCATAGGACCCAGTACTTC. This encodes CASSQTGLGHRTQYF.

This clonotype showed up many times. The chain recombines TRBV5-4 with TRBJ2-5; 8 positions match TRBD2. Germline V gives CDR1 SGHNT, CDR2 YYREEE (reference sequence). This CDR3 comprises 15 residues. Trimming cost V 6 bases and J 5 bases; bases outside gene matches: 12. CDR3 DNA: TGTGCCAGCACCATAGCGGGACGGTGGGGGGAGACCCAGTACTTC. Protein product: CASTIAGRWGETQYF.

The chain joins TRBV5-1 to TRBJ2-1, with 10 bases matching TRBD2. Trimming at V came to 1 base and at J to 6 bases, leaving 4 bases not matched to a gene. This CDR3 region has 15 residues. Germline V gene data show CDR1 as SGHRS and CDR2 as YFSETQ. The CDR3 is CASSLNSGGFNEQFF. CDR3 nucleotides: TGCGCCAGCAGCTTGAATAGCGGGGGGTTCAATGAGCAGTTCTTC.

Points on this clonotype: A much larger clone lies one base from this, so it may be a read error. The rearrangement uses TRBV12-3 or TRBV12-4 and TRBJ2-1, with D unclear. The CDR3 contains 15 residues. As DNA, the CDR3 is TGTGCCAGCAGTCCAACCCCGTCCTTCTACAATGTGCAGTTCTTC. It is translated as CASSPTPSFYNVQFF.

This clonotype was detected a few times. V and J are TRBV12-3 or TRBV12-4 and TRBJ2-3; D might be TRBD1 (6 bases). Trimming pared 6 bases from V and 6 bases from J, leaving 10 bases between. The CDR3 sequence is 12 residues long. CDR3 loop: CASRSTGDTQYF. The CDR3 DNA is TGTGCCAGCAGGTCTACAGGGGATACGCAGTATTTT.

This clonotype was observed a few times. The gene calls are TRBV28 and TRBJ2-2, with a possible D match to TRBD1 (6 bases). Germline V CDR1 and CDR2: MDHEN, SYDVKM. V shed 2 bases and J shed 1 base, with 8 bases lying between them. The CDR3 sequence is 15 residues long. This CDR3 is CASSLPGVNTGELFF. The CDR3 coding sequence is TGTGCCAGCAGTTTACCAGGGGTGAACACCGGGGAGCTGTTTTTT. The full variable domain, rest sourced from reference TRBV28 and TRBJ2-2, is DVKVTQSSRYLVKRTGEKVFLECVQDMDHENMFWYRQDPGLGLRLIYFSYDVKMKEKGDIPEGYSVSREKKERFSLILESASTNQTSMYLCASSLPGVNTGELFFGEGSRLTVL.

This clonotype has ten or more counts. V and J are TRBV7-6 and TRBJ2-3, with D perhaps matching TRBD2 (5 bases). CDR3 size: 14 residues. Per germline, CDR1 SGHVS and CDR2 FNYEAQ. V was cut by 3 bases and J by 4 bases, with 11 bases left in between. The DNA for the CDR3 is TGTGCCAGCAGCTTTCTGCCCGGGGCAGATACGCAGTATTTT. As protein: CASSFLPGADTQYF. The variable domain in full, completed from reference TRBV7-6 and TRBJ2-3, reads GAGVSQSPRYKVTKRGQDVALRCDPISGHVSLYWYRQALGQGPEFLTYFNYEAQQDKSGLPNDRFSAERPEGSISTLTIQRTEQRDSAMYRCASSFLPGADTQYFGPGTRLTVL.

V usage is TRBV14 and J usage is TRBJ2-7; 8 nucleotides agree with TRBD2. The germline CDR1 and CDR2 sequences are SGHDN and FVKESK. V lost 1 base and J lost 4; bases outside the gene matches: 6. The CDR3 has 15 residues. CDR3 residues: CASSQGAGATYEQYF. CDR3 bases: TGTGCCAGCAGCCAAGGAGCGGGAGCAACGTACGAGCAGTACTTC.

The chain links TRBV12-3 or TRBV12-4 to TRBJ2-5; D is perhaps TRBD2 (6 bases). V shed 1 base and J shed 5 bases, with 11 bases lying between them. CDR3 length: 14 amino acids. The CDR3 DNA follows: TGTGCCAGCAGTTTAGTGTCAGGGAGGGAGACCCAGTACTTC. The encoded protein is CASSLVSGRETQYF.

This clonotype has a count of ten or more. J is TRBJ1-2 and V is TRBV7-3; possible D gene TRBD1, 5 bases. The CDR3 consists of 15 residues. V lost 5 bases and J lost 6, with 19 bases in between. Germline CDR1 is SGHTA and CDR2 is FQGTGA. CDR3 loop: CASSLQGSDFHGYTF. In DNA, the CDR3 is TGTGCCAGCAGCCTCCAGGGTTCGGATTTTCATGGCTACACCTTC.

This clonotype was seen repeatedly, ten times or more. The gene calls are TRBV7-9 and TRBJ2-3, with D hard to call. The CDR3 loop spans 16 amino acids. Per the germline V gene, CDR1 is SEHNR and CDR2 is FQNEAQ (reference sequence). Trimming took 5 bases from V and 4 from J, leaving 19 bases between them. The CDR3 region is CASSLTDVLAADTQYF. For the CDR3, the DNA is TGTGCCAGCAGCCTAACAGACGTACTGGCAGCAGATACGCAGTATTTT.

This sequence joins TRBV14 and TRBJ1-1; D call uncertain. Trimming removed 4 bases at V and 3 bases at J, with 12 bases between. Germline CDR1 SGHDN, CDR2 FVKESK. The CDR3 has 14 residues. The CDR3 DNA reads as TGTGCCAGCAGCCCCACTGGATGGGACACTGAAGCTTTCTTT. As protein: CASSPTGWDTEAFF.

In its sample, this clonotype was seen many times. The chain couples TRBV7-2 to TRBJ2-3; the D gene is possibly TRBD1 (8 bases). V lost 6 bases to trimming and J lost 6 bases, with 16 bases between them. This CDR3 has 14 amino acids. Germline V gene sequence: CDR1 SGHTA, CDR2 FQGNSA. CDR3 sequence: CASRGGTGRDTQYF. For the CDR3, the DNA is TGTGCCAGCAGGGGGGGGACAGGTCGGGATACGCAGTATTTT. The full variable domain, with the rest looked up from reference TRBV7-2 and TRBJ2-3, is GAGVSQSPSNKVTEKGKDVELRCDPISGHTALYWYRQSLGQGLEFLIYFQGNSAPDKSGLPSDRFSAERTGGSVSTLTIQRTQQEDSAVYLCASRGGTGRDTQYFGPGTRLTVL.

V gene TRBV19 combines with J gene TRBJ2-1; possible D gene TRBD2, 5 bases. There are 14 residues in the CDR3. V lost 6 bases to trimming and J lost 6 bases, with 15 bases between them. Germline V lookup: CDR1 LNHDA, CDR2 SQIVND (reference sequence). CDR3 region: CASRAPGWVNEQFF. The CDR3 coding sequence is TGTGCCAGTAGAGCCCCGGGATGGGTCAATGAGCAGTTCTTC.

This clonotype was picked up a small number of times. The chain uses TRBV3-1 and TRBJ2-2; 13 nucleotides match TRBD2. CDR3 size: 15 residues. Trimming took 3 bases from V and 5 from J; bases not matched to a gene: 0. The germline V gene encodes CDR1 LGHDT and CDR2 YNNKEL (reference sequence). CDR3 sequence reads: CASSQGLAGTGELFF. CDR3 DNA sequence: TGTGCCAGCAGCCAGGGACTAGCGGGAACCGGGGAGCTGTTTTTT.

Points on this clonotype: The junction and the germline gene differ at one end; a read error may be behind it. V gene TRBV7-3 combines with J gene TRBJ2-1; TRBD2 matches 12 bases. This CDR3 contains 18 residues. Germline V gene sequence: CDR1 SGHTA, CDR2 FQGTGA. The CDR3 nucleotides are TGTGCCAGCAGATTAATTCCCCGGACTAGCGGGAATGGTAATGAGCAGTTCTTC. Amino acid sequence: CASRLIPRTSGNGNEQFF.

This clonotype was recorded many times. The chain links TRBV6-5 to TRBJ1-1, with D unclear. Germline assignment: CDR1 MNHEY and CDR2 SVGAGI. V was cut by 4 bases and J by 1 base, with 10 bases left in between. The CDR3 runs to 14 residues. CDR3: CASSSWVGNTEAFF. CDR3 bases: TGTGCCAGCAGTTCCTGGGTCGGGAACACTGAAGCTTTCTTT.

The chain employs TRBV6-8 and TRBJ2-1; 7 nucleotides agree with TRBD2. Per germline, CDR1 MNHGY and CDR2 SAAAGT. The J segment lost 8 bases and the V segment lost 5 bases, leaving 21 bases of the junction unmatched. The CDR3 sequence is 18 residues long. The CDR3 DNA sequence: TGTGCCAGCAGTGAGTATACTAGCGTATTTCTGGGAGCGGATGAGCAGTTCTTC. Residues: CASSEYTSVFLGADEQFF.

This clonotype has only a few counts. This chain connects TRBV30 to TRBJ1-5; D remains unclear. The CDR3 has 13 residues. The V end lost 3 bases, the J end lost 5 bases, and 11 bases lay between the germline ends. In germline, CDR1 is GTSNPN, CDR2 SVGIG (reference sequence). CDR3 region: CAWRVSGDQPQHF. DNA of the CDR3: TGTGCCTGGAGGGTTTCGGGAGATCAGCCCCAGCATTTT.

The chain carries TRBV20-1 and TRBJ2-2, with TRBD1 matching over 8 bases. The CDR3 spans 14 residues. V gave up 3 bases and J gave up 7 bases; unmatched junction bases: 7. Germline CDR1 DFQATT, CDR2 SNEGSKA (reference sequence). CDR3 sequence: CSASPPGQGGELFF. CDR3 DNA sequence: TGCAGTGCTAGTCCCCCCGGACAGGGCGGGGAGCTGTTTTTT.

J is TRBJ1-5 and V is TRBV19; D is unresolved. CDR1 and CDR2 from the germline V gene are LNHDA and SQIVND (reference sequence). The CDR3 consists of 14 residues. Trimming took off 11 bases at V and 2 bases at J, with 16 bases between the two ends. The CDR3 sequence: CASKEPGGNQPQHF. In DNA form, the CDR3 reads TGTGCCTCAAAGGAGCCCGGAGGCAATCAGCCCCAGCATTTT.

This clonotype was found a few times. This chain connects TRBV7-9 to TRBJ2-3; D is unclear. Germline loops: CDR1 SEHNR, CDR2 FQNEAQ (reference sequence). Trimming removed 5 bases at V and 5 bases at J, with 8 bases between. CDR3 length: 12 amino acids. In DNA form, the CDR3 reads TGTGCCAGCAGCCCCCTCGGAGATACGCAGTATTTT. The encoded protein is CASSPLGDTQYF. Drawing the rest from reference TRBV7-9 and TRBJ2-3, the complete variable domain is DTGVSQNPRHKITKRGQNVTFRCDPISEHNRLYWYRQTLGQGPEFLTYFQNEAQLEKSRLLSDRFSAERPKGSFSTLEIQRTEQGDSAMYLCASSPLGDTQYFGPGTRLTVL.

The genes are TRBV9 and TRBJ2-3, with 11 bases fitting TRBD2. Germline CDR1 SGDLS, CDR2 YYNGEE. Trimming cost V 3 bases and J 0 bases; bases outside gene matches: 6. The CDR3 totals 17 residues. The CDR3 region is CASSGGLAALSTDTQYF. CDR3 nucleotides: TGTGCCAGCAGCGGGGGACTAGCGGCACTTAGCACAGATACGCAGTATTTT.

The chain joins TRBV11-2 to TRBJ2-5, with 14 bases lining up with TRBD2. With 3 bases clipped from V and 0 bases from J, the junction kept 18 bases outside the gene matches. Germline values: CDR1 SGHAT, CDR2 FQNNGV. CDR3 length: 22 residues. In DNA form, the CDR3 reads TGTGCCAGCAGCTTTCGGGGGGTGGGACTAGCGGGAGCCAAATCCTACCAAGAGACCCAGTACTTC. It specifies CASSFRGVGLAGAKSYQETQYF.

The rearrangement joins TRBV25-1 to TRBJ2-7; no firm D call. V lost 1 base, J lost 7 bases, and 5 bases lay in between. Per the germline V gene, CDR1 is MGHDK and CDR2 is SYGVNS. The CDR3 spans 11 residues. Here the CDR3 reads CASSESTEQYF. The CDR3 DNA follows: TGTGCCAGCAGTGAATCCACAGAGCAGTACTTC.

This clonotype was recorded many times. The chain couples TRBV12-3 or TRBV12-4 to TRBJ2-7; a weak D match, TRBD2 (6 bases). Trimming removed 1 base at V and 9 bases at J, with 19 bases between. The CDR3 totals 15 residues. The CDR3 DNA is TGTGCCAGCAGTTTAGGGAAGCAAGGAGGGGAAAGGCAGTACTTC. This translates into CASSLGKQGGERQYF.

CDR3 region: CASSSSGPRQYF. In DNA form, the CDR3 reads TGTGCCAGCAGTTCGAGCGGGCCTCGGCAGTATTTT. This rearrangement joins TRBV12-3 or TRBV12-4 to TRBJ2-3; possibly TRBD2 for D (6 bases). The CDR3 is 12 residues long. The V and J ends lost 4 bases and 11 bases respectively, with 13 bases between them.